This T cell receptor (beta chain) was recovered during a study of cytomegalovirus exposure and HLA in healthy donors. Study-wide background: As released early, the data held 85 million to 95 million unique TCRs from HLA-typed donors. Study-wide results and limits: V- and J-gene trimming in TCR beta was tied to a missense DCLRE1C variant by an analysis performed later.

Turning to this clone: Its antigen remains unknown.

PCR involved 60 Vbeta and 13 Jbeta primers. Profiled with immunoSEQ multiplex PCR; TCRdb holds only in-frame clones, not every one. The table records about 200,000 clones, 79% of them present only once. Healthy donors of bone marrow made up the group. The CDR3 loop spans 17 amino acids. V dropped 2 bases and J dropped 3; count of bases not matched to a gene: 11. Germline CDR1 reads SGHVS; CDR2 reads FQNEAQ. The sequence came from a girl between 5 and 17 years old in good health and CMV-seropositive. Sequenced material: PBMCs. The gene calls are TRBV7-8 and TRBJ2-7, with 9 bases fitting TRBD1. This chain's CDR3 is CASSLLLQPGQGYEQYF. DNA of the CDR3: TGTGCCAGCAGCTTACTACTACAACCGGGACAGGGCTACGAGCAGTACTTC.